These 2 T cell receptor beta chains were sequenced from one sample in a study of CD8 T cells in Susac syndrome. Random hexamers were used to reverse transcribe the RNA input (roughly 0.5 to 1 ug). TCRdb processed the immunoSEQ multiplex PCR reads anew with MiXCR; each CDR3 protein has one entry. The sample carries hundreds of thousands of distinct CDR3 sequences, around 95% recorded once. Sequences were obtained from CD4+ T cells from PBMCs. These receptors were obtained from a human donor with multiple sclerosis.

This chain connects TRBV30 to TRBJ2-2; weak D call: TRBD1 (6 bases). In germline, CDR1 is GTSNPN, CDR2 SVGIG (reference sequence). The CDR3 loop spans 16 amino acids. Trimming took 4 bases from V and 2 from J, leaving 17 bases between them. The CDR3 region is CAWKKTGTLNTGELFF. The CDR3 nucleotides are TGTGCCTGGAAGAAGACCGGGACACTTAACACCGGGGAGCTGTTTTTT. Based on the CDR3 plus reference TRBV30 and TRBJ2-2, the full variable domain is SQTIHQWPATLVQPVGSPLSLECTVEGTSNPNLYWYRQAAGRGLQLLFYSVGIGQISSEVPQNLSASRPQDRQFILSSKKLLLSDSGFYLCAWKKTGTLNTGELFFGEGSRLTVL.

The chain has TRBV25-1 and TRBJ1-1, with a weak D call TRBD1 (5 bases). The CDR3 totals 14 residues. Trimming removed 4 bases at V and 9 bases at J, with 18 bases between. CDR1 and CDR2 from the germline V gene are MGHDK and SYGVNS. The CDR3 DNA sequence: TGTGCCAGCAGTGCGGGACTACACATCCAAAAAGCTTTCTTT. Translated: CASSAGLHIQKAFF. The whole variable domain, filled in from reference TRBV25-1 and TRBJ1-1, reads EADIYQTPRYLVIGTGKKITLECSQTMGHDKMYWYQQDPGMELHLIHYSYGVNSTEKGDLSSESTVSRIRTEHFPLTLESARPSHTSQYLCASSAGLHIQKAFFGQGTRLTVV.